This TCR beta chain appears in the sequencing data of a study of blood T cells in healthy people across ages (dated by TCRdb to about 2015). Concerning the study at large: In model experiments, template switching captured about one uniquely barcoded TCR beta cDNA molecule for every two T cells. Using deep sequencing normalized with unique cDNA molecular identifiers, the study measured how TCR beta repertoire diversity changes with age. Donors were grouped into four age groups: young (average 16 years), middle-aged (about 40), aged (over 55) and long-lived (approximately 81). To avoid experimental bias, donors of different ages were randomly spread across the sequencing lanes. Two additional independent replicas of 1 million unique cDNA reads from the same blood draw were analyzed for two donors (one aged 18 to 30 and one aged 80 or older).

What the study reported, not specific to this receptor: The long-lived group showed more naive CD4+ T cells, fewer expanded clones and increased TCR diversity than the aged group, suggesting age selection. Because the CMV infection status of the donors was unknown, age-related changes in expanded clonotypes may potentially have been confounded. Observed TCR beta diversity per million T cells fell roughly linearly with age, and a significant reduction was already apparent by age approximately 40. Bulk unsorted PBMC profiling prevented conclusive comparison of naive and antigen-experienced compartments. Observed TCR beta diversity correlated strongly with the percentage of naive T cells measured by flow cytometry. Estimates of total diversity based on one million sequenced T cells were considered lower bounds and underestimates.

Receptors were amplified or captured by 5' RACE. Sequencing instrument: Illumina HiSeq 2500. A second PCR of about 7 to 12 cycles was run with a J-beta primer mix and a sample-barcoded 5' primer. Each TCR beta cDNA molecule received a unique molecular identifier from a template-switch 5' adaptor carrying 12 random nucleotides. Each sample yielded at least 2.5 million CDR3-containing paired-end reads. First-strand cDNA was synthesized from all RNA with the Mint cDNA synthesis kit, primed by a TRBC-specific oligonucleotide. After uracil-DNA glycosylase treatment, a first 18-cycle PCR used universal primers M1SS and BC2_uni_R on all cDNA. Under the source paper's analysis protocol: For normalization, 1 million high-quality reads, each with a distinct molecular identifier, were randomly selected from each sample. Instead of being binned into consensus sequences, reads with shared molecular identifiers were discarded. CDR3 identification, clonotype clustering and error correction used MiTCR with a Q25 quality threshold and the strictest error-elimination algorithm. A nonparametric unseen species model with Euler transformation was used to estimate lower-bound total TCR beta diversity. TCRdb trimmed the raw reads at Q25, called clones with MiXCR and kept productive beta chains. For every CDR3 protein sequence, its rows merge into one entry that carries the most common genes and DNA. The V and J calls and clone size come from TCRdb's table, not from the authors' own analysis. The sample has approximately 770,000 distinct CDR3 sequences on record, 58% of them singletons. The top ten constitute 20% to 25% of the sample.

CDR1 MNHEY and CDR2 SVGAGI were looked up in the germline V gene. The CDR3 holds 14 amino acids from the cysteine to the phenylalanine. Kept here is only the CDR3 DNA, which spans 42 bases and is read in frame from base 1. V drops 6 bases and J drops 4 bases, leaving 15 bases in between. Donors were 40 or so systemically healthy Caucasian individuals from Russia aged 6 to 90 years. Each donor gave 8.5 to 10 milliliters of peripheral blood, collected into EDTA-treated Vacutainer tubes. Ficoll-Paque density-gradient centrifugation was used to isolate PBMCs, with at least 6 million per sample. Trizol reagent was used to extract total RNA from the PBMCs, yielding at least 5.5 micrograms per sample. For every donor, flow cytometry on a PBMC aliquot measured the percentage of naive CD45RAhigh/CD27high T cells. A note on this clonotype: It has no known antigen specificity. Per-base quality was not reported, and no clone a single base away is much larger than it.

The chain employs TRBV6-5 and TRBJ1-2, with TRBD1 perhaps the D gene, on 5 matching bases. The receptor's source is a young man in good health. The sample taken for sequencing was blood. The nucleotide sequence is TGTGCCAGCAGGCCGGGACCGTCCGGCTATGGCTACACCTTC. It encodes CASRPGPSGYGYTF.